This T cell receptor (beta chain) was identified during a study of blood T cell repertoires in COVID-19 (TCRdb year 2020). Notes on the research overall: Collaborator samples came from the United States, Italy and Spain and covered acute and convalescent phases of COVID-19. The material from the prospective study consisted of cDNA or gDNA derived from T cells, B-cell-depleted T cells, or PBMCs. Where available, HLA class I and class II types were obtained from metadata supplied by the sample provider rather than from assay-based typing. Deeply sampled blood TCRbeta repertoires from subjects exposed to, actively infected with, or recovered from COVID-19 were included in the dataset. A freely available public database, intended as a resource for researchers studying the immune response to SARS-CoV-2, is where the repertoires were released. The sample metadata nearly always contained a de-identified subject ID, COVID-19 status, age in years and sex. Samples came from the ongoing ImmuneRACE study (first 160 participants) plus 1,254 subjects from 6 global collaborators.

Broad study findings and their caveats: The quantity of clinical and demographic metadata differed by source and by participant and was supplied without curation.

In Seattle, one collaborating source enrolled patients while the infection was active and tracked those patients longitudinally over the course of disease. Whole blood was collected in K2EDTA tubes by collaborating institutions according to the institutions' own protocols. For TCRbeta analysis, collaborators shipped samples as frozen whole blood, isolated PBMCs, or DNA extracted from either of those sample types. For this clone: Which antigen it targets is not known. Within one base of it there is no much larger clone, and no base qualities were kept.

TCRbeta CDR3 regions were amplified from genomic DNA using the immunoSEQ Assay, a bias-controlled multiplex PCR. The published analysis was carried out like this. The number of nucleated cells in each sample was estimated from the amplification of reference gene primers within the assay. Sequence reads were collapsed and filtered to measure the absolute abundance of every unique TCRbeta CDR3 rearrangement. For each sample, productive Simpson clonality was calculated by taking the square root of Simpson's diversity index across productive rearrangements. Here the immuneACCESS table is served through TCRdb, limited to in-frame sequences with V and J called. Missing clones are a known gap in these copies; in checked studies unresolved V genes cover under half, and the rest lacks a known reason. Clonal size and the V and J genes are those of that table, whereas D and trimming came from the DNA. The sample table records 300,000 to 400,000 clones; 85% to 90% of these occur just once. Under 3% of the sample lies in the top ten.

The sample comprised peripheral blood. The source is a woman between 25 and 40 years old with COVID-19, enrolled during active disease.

The nucleotides read TGTGCCAGCAATCCACAGGGTGAGGGCTACACCTTC. Its translation is CASNPQGEGYTF. The V and J segments used are TRBV9 and TRBJ1-2, with TRBD1 tentatively as D gene (6 bases match). The CDR3 has 12 amino acids, counting the end cysteine and phenylalanine. Kept here is only the CDR3 DNA, which spans 36 bases and is read in frame from base 1. The trim is 6 bases for V and 8 bases for J, with a gap of 14 bases between the germline ends. The germline V gene supplies CDR1 SGDLS and CDR2 YYNGEE.